This T cell receptor (beta chain) was sequenced during a study of breast tumors, draining lymph nodes, adjacent tissues. Study-wide points: Compared with lymph nodes, tumors were less diverse; compared with nontumor tissue, more.

This clonotype was counted ten times or more. Its antigen is not known. TCRdb re-called the multiplex PCR reads through MiXCR, storing one row per CDR3 protein. This table has around 70,000 distinct CDR3 sequences, about 40% appearing once. CDR3 length: 15 residues. Losses at the gene ends were 4 bases for V and 4 bases for J; bases not matched to a gene: 7. The germline V gene has CDR1 SEHNR and CDR2 FQNEAQ (reference sequence). This TCR was sampled from a female donor with breast cancer. Some clones in this sample may be carry-over from other donors' samples. This chain connects TRBV7-9 to TRBJ1-3; the match to TRBD1 covers 7 bases. Sequences were obtained from breast tumor tissue. Written as DNA, the CDR3 is TGTGCCAGCAGCTCAAGACAGGGCCTGGGAAACACCATATATTTT. It specifies CASSSRQGLGNTIYF.